This record covers a single T cell receptor (beta chain). Its antigen is currently unknown. The sample belongs to a study of blood T cells in healthy people across ages. Findings and caveats of the study: No one knew whether donors had CMV, which possibly confounded expanded clonotype changes.

The authors ran a second PCR of roughly 6 to 11 cycles using a sample-barcoded 5' primer and a J-beta primer mix. MiXCR, applied by TCRdb to the 5' RACE reads, yields one record per CDR3 protein. Among 550,000 to 650,000 distinct CDR3 sequences listed, about 30% were seen once. The CDR3 runs 15 residues. Trimming stripped 4 bases from V and 5 bases from J, with 14 bases between. Germline V CDR1 and CDR2: KGHSY, FQNENV. This sequence joins TRBV16 and TRBJ1-4, with D perhaps TRBD1 (5 bases). Source material: blood. The origin of this receptor is a woman at least 80 years old in good health. CDR3 coding DNA: TGTGCCAGCAGCCGTACCGGGACTGTAAATGAAAAACTGTTTTTT. Encoded protein: CASSRTGTVNEKLFF.